The 28 T cell receptor beta chains presented below share a single source sample, sequenced in a study of Graves' ophthalmopathy and Graves' hyperthyroidism. From RNA, the CDR3 regions of TCR beta chains were amplified and sequenced. HTBI primers were used in a first-round RT-PCR, which preceded a second-round multiplex PCR. TCRdb redid the calling of the multiplex PCR reads with MiXCR, one entry per CDR3 protein. The table lists about 620,000 distinct CDR3 sequences, 22% of them singletons. The specimen was peripheral blood. The receptors were gathered from a woman between 18 and 30 years old with stable Graves' hyperthyroidism. Some clones in this sample may be carry-over from other donors' samples.

This clonotype came up many times. The CDR3 coding sequence is TGCAGTGCTTTAAACAGCGCCAGGGGACCGAACTATGGCTACACCTTC. Amino acid sequence: CSALNSARGPNYGYTF. This sequence joins TRBV20-1 and TRBJ1-2, with D possibly matching TRBD1 (6 bases). The CDR3 is 16 amino acids. Germline V lookup: CDR1 DFQATT, CDR2 SNEGSKA (reference sequence). V was clipped by 5 bases and J by 2 bases, with 21 bases between them.

In its sample, this clonotype was seen many times. J is TRBJ1-1 and V is TRBV20-1; D not certain. Deletions cut 3 bases from V and 0 bases from J, with 14 bases between. Germline V gene data show CDR1 as DFQATT and CDR2 as SNEGSKA (reference sequence). The CDR3 length is 15 residues. The CDR3 is CSASGRKSVNTEAFF. In nucleotides, the CDR3 is TGCAGTGCTAGCGGTAGGAAGAGTGTGAACACTGAAGCTTTCTTT.

At least ten counts were recorded for this clonotype. This chain links TRBV6-1 with TRBJ2-7; 13 positions match TRBD2. CDR1 is MNHNS and CDR2 is SASEGT in the germline V gene. After removal of 0 bases from V and 7 bases from J, the junction contained 12 bases not matched to a gene. The CDR3 loop spans 18 amino acids. The CDR3 region is CASSEAGTSGIGSWEQYF. Written as DNA, the CDR3 is TGTGCCAGCAGTGAAGCCGGGACTAGCGGGATAGGGTCGTGGGAGCAGTACTTC.

V gene TRBV19 combines with J gene TRBJ1-1; no reliable D call. Germline V gives CDR1 LNHDA, CDR2 SQIVND (reference sequence). The CDR3 is made up of 10 amino acids. V lost 11 bases and J 4 bases, leaving 8 bases between the germline ends. The CDR3 is CAVRVTEAFF. The CDR3 region has the DNA TGTGCCGTAAGGGTCACTGAAGCTTTCTTT.

The chain is built from TRBV20-1 and TRBJ1-1, with D possibly being TRBD1 (6 bases). This CDR3 has 14 amino acids. Germline V gene data show CDR1 as DFQATT and CDR2 as SNEGSKA (reference sequence). In DNA form, the CDR3 reads TGCAGCACGCGAGTCGATGGGGGCGAAGCTGAAGCTTTCTTT. Translated: CSTRVDGGEAEAFF.

The chain has TRBV20-1 and TRBJ2-5, with 9 bases matching TRBD2. V was pared by 0 bases and J by 2 bases, with 13 bases of the junction left unmatched. CDR1 and CDR2 (germline): DFQATT, SNEGSKA (reference sequence). This CDR3 contains 18 residues. The CDR3 sequence: CSARDVELAGVYQETQYF. The CDR3 DNA sequence: TGCAGTGCTAGAGATGTGGAATTAGCGGGAGTATATCAAGAGACCCAGTACTTC.

The chain links TRBV6-5 to TRBJ1-1, with 8 nucleotides matching TRBD1. The germline CDR1 and CDR2 sequences are MNHEY and SVGAGI. The CDR3 loop spans 13 amino acids. V was clipped by 3 bases and J by 8 bases; unmatched bases: 5. The DNA of the CDR3 is TGTGCCAGCAGTTATCTCCGGGACAGGGAAGCTTTCTTT. Protein sequence: CASSYLRDREAFF.

This clonotype was seen ten or more times. This chain uses TRBV4-1 with TRBJ2-5; 12 nucleotides agree with TRBD2. V dropped 1 base and J dropped 5; count of bases not matched to a gene: 2. Germline values: CDR1 MGHRA, CDR2 YSYEKL. The CDR3 loop spans 15 amino acids. The CDR3 DNA reads as TGCGCCAGCAGCCAAGGACTAGCGGGAGAGGAGACCCAGTACTTC. It yields the protein CASSQGLAGEETQYF.

This clonotype was seen more than once but under ten times. The V and J genes are TRBV9 and TRBJ2-5; the match to TRBD2 covers 10 bases. Germline V lookup: CDR1 SGDLS, CDR2 YYNGEE. Losses at the gene ends were 4 bases for V and 0 bases for J; bases not matched to a gene: 3. The CDR3 extends over 15 amino acids. The DNA for the CDR3 is TGTGCCAGCAGCCTTGGACTAGCGGACCAAGAGACCCAGTACTTC. It codes for CASSLGLADQETQYF.

This clonotype occurred many times. The chain is built from TRBV10-3 and TRBJ1-1; D remains unclear. The CDR3 runs 11 residues. Germline CDR1 ENHRY, CDR2 SYGVKD. V lost 11 bases and J lost 1, with 8 bases in between. The DNA for the CDR3 is TGTGCCGCGGCAGGGAACACTGAAGCTTTCTTT. This codes for CAAAGNTEAFF.

The CDR3 bases are TGCGCCAGCAGCTTGGTCCCTCTAGCGGGAGGAGAGCAGTACTTC. This gives the protein CASSLVPLAGGEQYF. J is TRBJ2-7 and V is TRBV5-1; 11 bases line up with TRBD2. Trimming removed 0 bases from V and 7 bases from J; junction bases left unmatched: 6. This CDR3 has 15 residues. The V gene's germline CDR1 is SGHRS and CDR2 YFSETQ.

The chain's CDR3 is CATTPTGNYGYTF. The CDR3 DNA sequence: TGTGCCACCACACCGACTGGAAACTATGGCTACACCTTC. The chain is built from TRBV6-1 and TRBJ1-2; D remains ambiguous. Germline V gene lookup returns CDR1 MNHNS and CDR2 SASEGT. This CDR3 spans 13 amino acids. V was pared by 10 bases and J by 2 bases, with 14 bases between.

This clonotype was counted only a few times. The chain couples TRBV28 to TRBJ1-2; tentatively, D is TRBD1 (5 bases). Trimming pared 6 bases from V and 2 bases from J, leaving 16 bases between. Germline V lookup: CDR1 MDHEN, CDR2 SYDVKM. The CDR3 runs 15 residues. Here the CDR3 reads CASSHPEGPNYGYTF. The CDR3 bases are TGTGCCAGCAGCCACCCCGAGGGGCCCAACTATGGCTACACCTTC.

CDR3 sequence (DNA): TGTGCCAGCAGCGAATTGGACATATCTCGAGAGACCCAGTACTTC. Its protein product is CASSELDISRETQYF. This rearrangement joins TRBV28 to TRBJ2-5, with D possibly being TRBD1 (5 bases). The CDR3 totals 15 residues. Germline V lookup: CDR1 MDHEN, CDR2 SYDVKM. V lost 6 bases and J lost 4, with 18 bases in between.

V and J are TRBV28 and TRBJ2-7; 10 bases match TRBD1. Germline V gene sequence: CDR1 MDHEN, CDR2 SYDVKM. The CDR3 loop spans 16 amino acids. Unmatched junction bases numbered 13, after V lost 6 bases and J lost 5 bases. The CDR3 region is CASSHRKRTGGNEQYF. CDR3 DNA: TGTGCCAGCAGCCACCGGAAAAGGACAGGGGGAAACGAGCAGTACTTC.

This clonotype showed up many times. The gene calls are TRBV12-3 or TRBV12-4 and TRBJ2-7; TRBD1 agrees at 8 bases. The CDR3 runs 14 residues. The J segment lost 3 bases and the V segment lost 6 bases, leaving 7 bases of the junction unmatched. This CDR3 reads CASSRRQGFYEQYF. Written as DNA, the CDR3 is TGTGCCAGCAGCCGGCGACAGGGGTTCTACGAGCAGTACTTC.

The chain employs TRBV11-2 and TRBJ2-4; 13 bases line up with TRBD2. Germline V lookup: CDR1 SGHAT, CDR2 FQNNGV. CDR3 length: 16 amino acids. With 4 bases clipped from V and 6 bases from J, the junction kept 6 bases outside the gene matches. CDR3 residues: CASSSTSGGSINIQYF. DNA for the CDR3: TGTGCCAGCAGCTCGACTAGCGGGGGGTCTATAAACATTCAGTACTTC.

This clonotype was detected ten times or more. The chain has TRBV13 and TRBJ2-7; no firm D call. From germline, CDR1 is PRHDT and CDR2 FYEKMQ (reference sequence). V was pared by 2 bases and J by 0 bases, with 11 bases between. The CDR3 has 15 residues. In nucleotides, the CDR3 is TGTGCCAGCAGCTTAAAGGGCCACAGCTCCTACGAGCAGTACTTC. Its protein is CASSLKGHSSYEQYF.

This rearrangement joins TRBV20-1 to TRBJ1-5; D is unclear. The CDR3 covers 11 residues. The V end lost 1 base, the J end lost 3 bases, and 1 base lay between the germline ends. Germline CDR1 DFQATT, CDR2 SNEGSKA (reference sequence). CDR3 residues: CSARANQPQHF. In DNA form, the CDR3 reads TGCAGTGCTAGAGCCAATCAGCCCCAGCATTTT.

With regard to this clonotype: A junction end diverges from the germline sequence, so it may reflect a read error. V usage is TRBV28 and J usage is TRBJ1-6, with D hard to call. CDR3 length equals 13 residues. Germline V lookup: CDR1 MDHEN, CDR2 SYDVKM. As DNA, the CDR3 is TGTGCCAGCCGTTTCGGGAAACGGTCACCCCTCCACTTT. As protein: CASRFGKRSPLHF.

This clonotype was seen at least ten times. The V gene is TRBV20-1, the J gene TRBJ1-5; TRBD1 matches 8 bases. Unmatched junction bases numbered 13, after V lost 7 bases and J lost 2 bases. The CDR3 has 16 amino acids. The germline CDR1 and CDR2 sequences are DFQATT and SNEGSKA (reference sequence). CDR3 DNA sequence: TGCAGTGTTCCTCCAGGGGGCCGATTTGGCAATCAGCCCCAGCATTTT. Translating it yields CSVPPGGRFGNQPQHF.

This clonotype turned up a few times. The chain carries TRBV3-1 and TRBJ2-7; D is perhaps TRBD1 or TRBD2 (6 bases each). This CDR3 is 15 amino acids long. The V end was cut by 4 bases, the J end by 2 bases, with 15 bases between. The germline CDR1 and CDR2 sequences are LGHDT and YNNKEL (reference sequence). The CDR3 loop reads CASSPGAGTPYEQYF. The CDR3 nucleotides read TGTGCCAGCAGCCCAGGGGCGGGGACCCCCTACGAGCAGTACTTC.

This clonotype was counted many times. The V and J genes are TRBV5-8 and TRBJ1-2; unclear D gene. Germline V CDR1 and CDR2: SGHTS, YDEGEE. V lost 9 bases and J 8 bases, leaving 11 bases between the germline ends. This CDR3 spans 10 amino acids. This CDR3 reads CATPTKGYTF. CDR3 DNA: TGTGCCACCCCAACGAAGGGCTACACCTTC.

V usage is TRBV11-1 and J usage is TRBJ1-2; 12 positions agree with TRBD1. CDR1 and CDR2 (germline): SGHAT, FQDESV (reference sequence). The CDR3 has 17 amino acids. The V gene end was trimmed by 5 bases and the J gene end by 4 bases; junction bases not matched to a gene: 11. The CDR3 reads CASSPTGTGGAIYGYTF. For the CDR3, the DNA is TGTGCCAGCAGCCCAACCGGGACAGGGGGCGCGATCTATGGCTACACCTTC. The whole variable domain, filled in from reference TRBV11-1 and TRBJ1-2, reads EAEVAQSPRYKITEKSQAVAFWCDPISGHATLYWYRQILGQGPELLVQFQDESVVDDSQLPKDRFSAERLKGVDSTLKIQPAELGDSAMYLCASSPTGTGGAIYGYTFGSGTRLTVV.

This clonotype appeared a few times. A much larger clone differs by one base, so this may be a read error. This chain uses TRBV3-1 with TRBJ1-2; TRBD1 matches at 10 bases. In germline, CDR1 is LGHDT, CDR2 YNNKEL (reference sequence). The CDR3 is made up of 12 amino acids. The V and J ends lost 6 bases and 8 bases, in that order; junction bases with no gene match: 3. The chain's CDR3 is CASRTGGEGYTF. CDR3 coding DNA: TGTGCCAGCAGGACAGGGGGCGAAGGCTACACCTTC.

This clonotype was counted a few times. The gene calls are TRBV6-2 or TRBV6-3 and TRBJ1-1, with 7 bases lining up with TRBD1. V lost 4 bases to trimming and J lost 8 bases; unmatched junction nucleotides: 13. CDR1 and CDR2 from the germline V gene are MNHEY and SVGEGT. This CDR3 comprises 15 residues. In nucleotides, the CDR3 is TGTGCCAGCAGTTCCTTTACAGGGGTCGTTGTGGAAGCTTTCTTT. It codes for CASSSFTGVVVEAFF.

V usage is TRBV10-1 and J usage is TRBJ1-6; D unresolved. Deletions cut 6 bases from V and 0 bases from J, with 9 bases between. In germline, CDR1 is WNHNN, CDR2 SYGVQD (reference sequence). CDR3 length: 15 residues. CDR3 amino acids: CASSRPHSYNSPLHF. CDR3 bases: TGCGCCAGCAGCAGGCCCCACTCCTATAATTCACCCCTCCACTTT.

This clonotype was detected ten times or more. The V call is TRBV5-4, the J call TRBJ2-2; maybe TRBD2 (6 bases). CDR1 SGHNT and CDR2 YYREEE come from the germline V gene (reference sequence). V lost 2 bases to trimming and J lost 3 bases, with 23 bases between them. The CDR3 has 19 residues. The CDR3 nucleotides are TGTGCCAGCAGCTTTCCGACCGGGATCCTCGGAGGGGACACCGGGGAGCTGTTTTTT. Translated, it gives CASSFPTGILGGDTGELFF.